These T cell receptor beta chains were read from a single sample in a study of blood T cell repertoires in COVID-19. Assay used: immunoSEQ multiplex PCR; TCRdb lists only in-frame clones, some missing. The data show 250,000 or so clones, approximately 82% seen once. The sequenced sample was peripheral blood. The receptors originated from a man aged 30-40 years who had recovered from COVID-19. Both conserved end residues are part of each CDR3. The D gene is left open where the match is weak. Not all rows give a size; the values are once, few, many and, for expanded clones, a class.

CDR3 protein: CASSPSRDSYGYTF; CDR3 DNA: TGTGCCAGCAGCCCATCCCGGGACAGCTATGGCTACACCTTC; J gene: TRBJ1-2; clone size: few; D gene: TRBD1; V gene: TRBV11-1
CDR3 protein: CASSEVLPPVAQPQHF; CDR3 DNA: TGTGCCAGCAGTGAAGTACTTCCCCCCGTCGCCCAGCCCCAGCATTTT; J gene: TRBJ1-5; clone size: -; D gene: -; V gene: TRBV25-1
CDR3 protein: CASSQEGGPDEQYF; CDR3 DNA: TGCGCCAGCAGCCAAGAGGGGGGGCCAGACGAGCAGTACTTC; J gene: TRBJ2-7; clone size: -; D gene: -; V gene: TRBV4-1
CDR3 protein: CASSQEKGLNTEAFF; CDR3 DNA: TGTGCCAGCAGCCAAGAGAAGGGGTTGAACACTGAAGCTTTCTTT; J gene: TRBJ1-1; clone size: -; D gene: -; V gene: TRBV4-2
CDR3 protein: CASSLAGAWTGELFF; CDR3 DNA: TGTGCCAGCAGCTTAGCAGGGGCGTGGACCGGGGAGCTGTTTTTT; J gene: TRBJ2-2; clone size: -; D gene: -; V gene: TRBV7-9
CDR3 protein: CASSPAGTEDYGYTF; CDR3 DNA: TGTGCCAGCTCACCAGCCGGGACAGAGGACTATGGCTACACCTTC; J gene: TRBJ1-2; clone size: -; D gene: TRBD1; V gene: TRBV18
CDR3 protein: CASRFFTGVGGYTF; CDR3 DNA: TGTGCCAGCAGATTTTTTACAGGGGTGGGTGGCTACACCTTC; J gene: TRBJ1-2; clone size: -; D gene: TRBD1; V gene: TRBV6-5
CDR3 protein: CASSTAVVPLLQYF; CDR3 DNA: TGTGCCAGTAGTACAGCGGTAGTCCCCCTTCTTCAGTACTTC; J gene: TRBJ2-4; clone size: -; D gene: -; V gene: TRBV19
CDR3 protein: CASSQDVLQPQHF; CDR3 DNA: TGTGCCAGCAGCCAAGATGTCCTTCAGCCCCAGCATTTT; J gene: TRBJ1-5; clone size: -; D gene: -; V gene: TRBV3-1/TRBV3-2
CDR3 protein: CASSMPGGPNTGELFF; CDR3 DNA: TGTGCCAGTAGTATGCCAGGGGGCCCGAACACCGGGGAGCTGTTTTTT; J gene: TRBJ2-2; clone size: once; D gene: TRBD1; V gene: TRBV19
CDR3 protein: CASSTGLGATEAFF; CDR3 DNA: TGTGCCAGTAGTACCGGACTGGGGGCCACTGAAGCTTTCTTT; J gene: TRBJ1-1; clone size: -; D gene: -; V gene: TRBV19
CDR3 protein: CASSWGTGNTGELFF; CDR3 DNA: TGTGCCAGCAGCTGGGGGACTGGTAACACCGGGGAGCTGTTTTTT; J gene: TRBJ2-2; clone size: -; D gene: -; V gene: TRBV5-4
CDR3 protein: CASRKGVQGAITQYF; CDR3 DNA: TGTGCCAGCCGAAAGGGTGTACAGGGGGCTATTACGCAGTATTTT; J gene: TRBJ2-3; clone size: -; D gene: TRBD1; V gene: TRBV6-6
CDR3 protein: CASSGRGSYNEQFF; CDR3 DNA: TGTGCCAGCAGTGGGAGGGGCTCCTACAATGAGCAGTTCTTC; J gene: TRBJ2-1; clone size: -; D gene: -; V gene: TRBV2
CDR3 protein: CASSHRGLGNYGYTF; CDR3 DNA: TGTGCCAGCAGTCACAGGGGACTGGGTAACTATGGCTACACCTTC; J gene: TRBJ1-2; clone size: many; D gene: TRBD1; V gene: TRBV2
CDR3 protein: CASPSEGRQYF; CDR3 DNA: TGTGCCAGCCCCTCAGAGGGTAGGCAGTACTTC; J gene: TRBJ2-7; clone size: -; D gene: -; V gene: TRBV2
CDR3 protein: CASSRTGGSSYNSPLHF; CDR3 DNA: TGTGCCAGCAGCCGGACTGGGGGGAGCTCCTATAATTCACCCCTCCACTTT; J gene: TRBJ1-6; clone size: few; D gene: -; V gene: TRBV5-4
CDR3 protein: CASSFGDSQYF; CDR3 DNA: TGTGCCAGCAGTTTCGGCGACTCGCAGTATTTT; J gene: TRBJ2-3; clone size: once; D gene: -; V gene: TRBV12-3/TRBV12-4
CDR3 protein: CASSVDGGTPTDTQYF; CDR3 DNA: TGTGCCAGCAGTGTTGACGGGGGGACTCCCACAGATACGCAGTATTTT; J gene: TRBJ2-3; clone size: -; D gene: TRBD2; V gene: TRBV6-4
CDR3 protein: CASSLTPRGRWFF; CDR3 DNA: TGTGCCAGTAGTCTAACCCCAAGAGGGCGGTGGTTCTTC; J gene: TRBJ2-1; clone size: -; D gene: -; V gene: TRBV19
CDR3 protein: CASSLSPGLAGPETQYF; CDR3 DNA: TGTGCCAGCAGTTTATCACCTGGACTAGCGGGTCCTGAGACCCAGTACTTC; J gene: TRBJ2-5; clone size: -; D gene: TRBD2; V gene: TRBV27
CDR3 protein: CASSQDLATGSLETQYF; CDR3 DNA: TGTGCCAGCAGCCAAGATCTCGCGACAGGGTCTTTAGAGACCCAGTACTTC; J gene: TRBJ2-5; clone size: -; D gene: TRBD1; V gene: TRBV3-1/TRBV3-2
CDR3 protein: CASSMEGGPYEQYF; CDR3 DNA: TGTGCCAGTAGTATGGAAGGCGGCCCCTACGAGCAGTACTTC; J gene: TRBJ2-7; clone size: few; D gene: -; V gene: TRBV19
CDR3 protein: CASSYDRGAPRYTF; CDR3 DNA: TGTGCCAGCAGTTACGACCGGGGGGCTCCAAGGTACACCTTC; J gene: TRBJ1-2; clone size: -; D gene: -; V gene: TRBV28
CDR3 protein: CASSHSTGLTDTQYF; CDR3 DNA: TGTGCCAGCAGCCATTCCACAGGGCTTACAGATACGCAGTATTTT; J gene: TRBJ2-3; clone size: -; D gene: -; V gene: TRBV3-1/TRBV3-2
CDR3 protein: CASSTSQRSPLHF; CDR3 DNA: TGTGCCAGCAGTACCTCGCAGCGTTCACCCCTCCACTTT; J gene: TRBJ1-6; clone size: -; D gene: -; V gene: TRBV2
CDR3 protein: CASSKLAGGSTDTQYF; CDR3 DNA: TGTGCCAGCAGCAAACTAGCGGGGGGTTCCACAGATACGCAGTATTTT; J gene: TRBJ2-3; clone size: -; D gene: TRBD2; V gene: TRBV3-1/TRBV3-2
CDR3 protein: CASSKSDSSYNEQFF; CDR3 DNA: TGTGCCAGCAGCAAATCCGACAGCTCCTACAATGAGCAGTTCTTC; J gene: TRBJ2-1; clone size: -; D gene: -; V gene: TRBV7-2
CDR3 protein: CASSEGDYGYTF; CDR3 DNA: TGCGCCAGCAGCGAGGGGGATTATGGCTACACCTTC; J gene: TRBJ1-2; clone size: -; D gene: -; V gene: TRBV5-1
CDR3 protein: CASSSKKGQADNEQFF; CDR3 DNA: TGTGCCAGCAGCTCAAAAAAGGGACAGGCAGACAATGAGCAGTTCTTC; J gene: TRBJ2-1; clone size: many; D gene: TRBD1; V gene: TRBV7-9
CDR3 protein: CASSPRVGQGGYNEQFF; CDR3 DNA: TGTGCCAGCAGCCCGAGGGTTGGACAGGGGGGATACAATGAGCAGTTCTTC; J gene: TRBJ2-1; clone size: -; D gene: TRBD1; V gene: TRBV7-2
CDR3 protein: CTSSPGTVEGYTF; CDR3 DNA: TGCACCAGCAGCCCCGGGACAGTCGAAGGCTACACCTTC; J gene: TRBJ1-2; clone size: few; D gene: -; V gene: TRBV1
CDR3 protein: CASSLEGKGAGGYTF; CDR3 DNA: TGCGCCAGCAGCTTGGAGGGGAAAGGGGCAGGAGGCTACACCTTC; J gene: TRBJ1-2; clone size: -; D gene: -; V gene: TRBV5-1
CDR3 protein: CASRTGTGYEQYF; CDR3 DNA: TGTGCCAGCAGGACCGGGACAGGCTACGAGCAGTACTTC; J gene: TRBJ2-7; clone size: once; D gene: TRBD1; V gene: TRBV7-9
CDR3 protein: CASSLSISGETQYF; CDR3 DNA: TGTGCCAGCAGCTTATCCATCAGTGGAGAGACCCAGTACTTC; J gene: TRBJ2-5; clone size: -; D gene: -; V gene: TRBV7-9
CDR3 protein: CASSRDMGSVTGELFF; CDR3 DNA: TGTGCCAGCAGTCGGGACATGGGGTCGGTCACCGGGGAGCTGTTTTTT; J gene: TRBJ2-2; clone size: -; D gene: -; V gene: TRBV2
CDR3 protein: CASSPTPGGKGVYGYTF; CDR3 DNA: TGTGCCAGCAGTCCCACCCCGGGCGGGAAAGGTGTCTATGGCTACACCTTC; J gene: TRBJ1-2; clone size: -; D gene: -; V gene: TRBV28
CDR3 protein: CASSQLVQGRGNQPQHF; CDR3 DNA: TGCGCCAGCAGCCAACTGGTCCAGGGTCGGGGCAATCAGCCCCAGCATTTT; J gene: TRBJ1-5; clone size: -; D gene: -; V gene: TRBV4-1
CDR3 protein: CASSPDINYGYTF; CDR3 DNA: TGTGCCAGCAGCCCCGACATCAACTATGGCTACACCTTC; J gene: TRBJ1-2; clone size: once; D gene: -; V gene: TRBV7-6
CDR3 protein: CATALEGPVYTGELFF; CDR3 DNA: TGTGCCACCGCCCTTGAGGGCCCGGTTTACACCGGGGAGCTGTTTTTT; J gene: TRBJ2-2; clone size: -; D gene: -; V gene: TRBV10-3
CDR3 protein: CASRGTVYGYTF; CDR3 DNA: TGCGCCAGCCGTGGGACAGTCTATGGCTACACCTTC; J gene: TRBJ1-2; clone size: -; D gene: TRBD1; V gene: TRBV10-1
CDR3 protein: CASSKRTGGTDTQYF; CDR3 DNA: TGTGCCAGCAGCAAAAGGACAGGGGGCACAGATACGCAGTATTTT; J gene: TRBJ2-3; clone size: -; D gene: TRBD1; V gene: TRBV5-6
CDR3 protein: CASSERAPGSPLHF; CDR3 DNA: TGCGCCAGCAGTGAGAGGGCACCAGGGTCACCCCTCCACTTT; J gene: TRBJ1-6; clone size: few; D gene: -; V gene: TRBV10-2
CDR3 protein: CASSGTVSSPLHF; CDR3 DNA: TGTGCCAGCAGTGGGACAGTCAGTTCACCCCTCCACTTT; J gene: TRBJ1-6; clone size: -; D gene: TRBD1; V gene: TRBV12-3/TRBV12-4
CDR3 protein: CATSDPRGLHNEQFF; CDR3 DNA: TGTGCCACCAGTGACCCTAGGGGACTCCACAATGAGCAGTTCTTC; J gene: TRBJ2-1; clone size: -; D gene: -; V gene: TRBV24-1
CDR3 protein: CASSLGRLAGDSYNEQFF; CDR3 DNA: TGTGCCAGCAGCCTAGGACGACTAGCGGGGGACTCGTACAATGAGCAGTTCTTC; J gene: TRBJ2-1; clone size: -; D gene: TRBD2; V gene: TRBV7-2
CDR3 protein: CAISNLIQGTEAFF; CDR3 DNA: TGTGCCATCAGCAATTTAATTCAGGGAACTGAAGCTTTCTTT; J gene: TRBJ1-1; clone size: few; D gene: -; V gene: TRBV10-3
CDR3 protein: CASSAGFLVADTQYF; CDR3 DNA: TGTGCCAGCAGTGCAGGGTTTTTAGTGGCAGATACGCAGTATTTT; J gene: TRBJ2-3; clone size: -; D gene: -; V gene: TRBV6-2/TRBV6-3
CDR3 protein: CASTETAGAGELFF; CDR3 DNA: TGTGCCAGCACCGAGACAGCGGGGGCCGGGGAGCTGTTTTTT; J gene: TRBJ2-2; clone size: -; D gene: TRBD2; V gene: TRBV6-6
CDR3 protein: CASSLWDRDNQPQHF; CDR3 DNA: TGTGCCAGCAGTTTATGGGACAGGGACAATCAGCCCCAGCATTTT; J gene: TRBJ1-5; clone size: -; D gene: TRBD1; V gene: TRBV28
CDR3 protein: CASSPRTSGGPPEQFF; CDR3 DNA: TGTGCCAGCAGCCCAAGGACTAGCGGGGGCCCCCCTGAGCAGTTCTTC; J gene: TRBJ2-1; clone size: -; D gene: TRBD2; V gene: TRBV7-2
CDR3 protein: CASSQAIAGGITDTQYF; CDR3 DNA: TGTGCCAGCAGCCAAGCCATAGCGGGGGGGATAACAGATACGCAGTATTTT; J gene: TRBJ2-3; clone size: -; D gene: TRBD2; V gene: TRBV4-2
CDR3 protein: CASRRTPNYGYTF; CDR3 DNA: TGTGCCAGCAGACGGACACCTAACTATGGCTACACCTTC; J gene: TRBJ1-2; clone size: -; D gene: -; V gene: TRBV6-5
CDR3 protein: CASSPLSTEVPYGYTF; CDR3 DNA: TGTGCCAGCAGCCCCCTATCGACAGAGGTCCCATATGGCTACACCTTC; J gene: TRBJ1-2; clone size: -; D gene: -; V gene: TRBV9
CDR3 protein: CASSQLAGGRGNIQYF; CDR3 DNA: TGTGCCAGCAGCCAGTTAGCGGGGGGCCGGGGAAACATTCAGTACTTC; J gene: TRBJ2-4; clone size: once; D gene: TRBD2; V gene: TRBV5-6
CDR3 protein: CASRLQGAEETQYF; CDR3 DNA: TGCGCCAGCAGGCTACAGGGGGCCGAAGAGACCCAGTACTTC; J gene: TRBJ2-5; clone size: -; D gene: TRBD1; V gene: TRBV5-1